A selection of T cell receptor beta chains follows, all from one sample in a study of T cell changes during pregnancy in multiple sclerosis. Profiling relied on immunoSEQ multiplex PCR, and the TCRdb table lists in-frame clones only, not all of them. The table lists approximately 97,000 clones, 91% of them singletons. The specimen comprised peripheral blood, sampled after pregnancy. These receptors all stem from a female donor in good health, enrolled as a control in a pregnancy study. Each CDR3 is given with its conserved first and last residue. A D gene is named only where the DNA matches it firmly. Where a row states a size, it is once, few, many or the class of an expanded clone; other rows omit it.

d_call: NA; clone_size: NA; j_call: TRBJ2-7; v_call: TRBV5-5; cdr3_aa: CASSPSSYEQYF; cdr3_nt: TGTGCCAGCAGCCCGAGCTCCTACGAGCAGTACTTC
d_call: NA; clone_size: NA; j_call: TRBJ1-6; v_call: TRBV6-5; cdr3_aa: CASSYGGNNSPLHF; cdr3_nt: TGTGCCAGCAGTTACGGGGGCAACAATTCACCCCTCCACTTT
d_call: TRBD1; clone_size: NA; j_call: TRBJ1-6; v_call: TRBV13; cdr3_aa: CASSPGQGASYNSPLHF; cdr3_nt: TGTGCCAGCAGCCCGGGACAGGGGGCTTCCTATAATTCACCCCTCCACTTT
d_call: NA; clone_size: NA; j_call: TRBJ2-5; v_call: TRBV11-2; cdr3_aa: CASRLSAGAQETQYF; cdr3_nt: TGTGCCAGCAGACTGTCGGCGGGGGCGCAAGAGACCCAGTACTTC
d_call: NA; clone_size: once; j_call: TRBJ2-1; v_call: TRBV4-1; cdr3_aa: CASSQGRRRGVRDEQFF; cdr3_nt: TGCGCCAGCAGCCAAGGCCGGCGCAGGGGGGTAAGAGATGAGCAGTTCTTC
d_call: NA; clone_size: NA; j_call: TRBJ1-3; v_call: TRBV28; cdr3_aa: CASLSGPGNTIYF; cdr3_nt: TGTGCCAGTTTGTCGGGTCCTGGAAACACCATATATTTT
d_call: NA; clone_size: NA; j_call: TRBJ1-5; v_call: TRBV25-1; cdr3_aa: CASSPSTGVQPQHF; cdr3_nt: TGTGCCAGCAGTCCTTCAACGGGGGTCCAGCCCCAGCATTTT
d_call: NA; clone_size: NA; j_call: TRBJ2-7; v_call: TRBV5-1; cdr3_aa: CASSLDAGNYEQYF; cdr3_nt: TGCGCCAGCAGCTTGGATGCGGGGAACTACGAGCAGTACTTC
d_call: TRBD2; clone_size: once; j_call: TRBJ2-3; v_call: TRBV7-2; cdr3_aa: CASSVSGGNTDTQYF; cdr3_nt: TGTGCCAGCAGCGTTAGCGGGGGTAACACAGATACGCAGTATTTT
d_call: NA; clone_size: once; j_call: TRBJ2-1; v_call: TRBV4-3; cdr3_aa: CASSQDSPGISEQFF; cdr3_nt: TGCGCCAGCAGCCAAGATTCCCCGGGGATAAGTGAGCAGTTCTTC
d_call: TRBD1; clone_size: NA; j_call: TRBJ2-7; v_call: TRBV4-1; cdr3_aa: CASSPRTGSWPFIF; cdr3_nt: TGCGCCAGCAGCCCTCGGACAGGAAGTTGGCCCTTCATCTTC
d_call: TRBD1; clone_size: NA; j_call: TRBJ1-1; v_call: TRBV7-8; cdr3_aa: CASSSLRQGDMNTEAFF; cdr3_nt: TGTGCCAGCAGCTCCCTACGACAGGGAGATATGAACACTGAAGCTTTCTTT
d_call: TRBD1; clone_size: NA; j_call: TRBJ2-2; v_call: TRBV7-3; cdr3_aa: CASSLGRGTGAGELFF; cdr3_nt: TGTGCCAGCAGCTTAGGCCGTGGGACAGGTGCCGGGGAGCTGTTTTTT
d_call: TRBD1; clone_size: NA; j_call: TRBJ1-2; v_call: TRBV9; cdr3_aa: CASSVVDRGSKGGYTF; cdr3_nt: TGTGCCAGCAGCGTAGTGGACAGGGGCAGTAAGGGTGGCTACACCTTC
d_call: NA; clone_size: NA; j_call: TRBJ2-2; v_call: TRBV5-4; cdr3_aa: CASSPGWAGELFF; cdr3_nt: TGTGCCAGCAGCCCAGGTTGGGCCGGGGAGCTGTTTTTT
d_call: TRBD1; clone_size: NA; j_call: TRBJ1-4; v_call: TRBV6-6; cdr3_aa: CASDRGGYEKLFF; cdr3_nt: TGTGCCAGCGACAGGGGAGGGTATGAAAAACTGTTTTTT
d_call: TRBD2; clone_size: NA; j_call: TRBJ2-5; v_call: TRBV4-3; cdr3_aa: CASSFASGGVETQYF; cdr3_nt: TGCGCCAGCAGCTTCGCGAGCGGGGGGGTGGAGACCCAGTACTTC
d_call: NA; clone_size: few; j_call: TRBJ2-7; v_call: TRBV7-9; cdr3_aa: CASSRSYYEQYF; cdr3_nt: TGTGCCAGCAGCCGGTCTTACTACGAGCAGTACTTC
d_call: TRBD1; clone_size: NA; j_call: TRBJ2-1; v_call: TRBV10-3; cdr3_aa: CAISETGQGGNEQFF; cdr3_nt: TGTGCCATCAGTGAGACCGGACAGGGGGGAAATGAGCAGTTCTTC
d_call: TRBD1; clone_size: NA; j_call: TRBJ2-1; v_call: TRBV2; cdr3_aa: CASRAGTGSYNEQFF; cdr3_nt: TGTGCCAGCAGGGCCGGGACAGGGTCCTACAATGAGCAGTTCTTC